This T cell receptor (beta chain) was identified during a study of monozygotic twins with inflammatory bowel disease. The V gene's germline CDR1 is SQVTM and CDR2 ANQGSEA. The CDR3 is 13 amino acids. Following a re-call of the 5' RACE reads, TCRdb has one entry per CDR3 protein and lacks DNA. Its clone listing holds 300,000 to 450,000 distinct CDR3 sequences. The receptor was isolated from a human donor with ulcerative colitis or Crohn's disease, or a healthy co-twin of an affected twin (not recorded which). This sequence joins TRBV29-1 and TRBJ2-7. Sequencing was performed on blood. The CDR3 region is CSVEDGGTYEQYF.